The 6 T cell receptor beta chains below were found in one sample sequenced in a study of T cells in Graves' hyperthyroidism and ophthalmopathy. Researchers took RNA transcripts and amplified the TCR beta CDR3 regions from them. A set of HTBI primers served as the primers for a first-round RT-PCR of the TCR CDR3. TCRdb reprocessed the multiplex PCR reads with MiXCR, giving one entry per CDR3 protein. The data show roughly 500,000 distinct CDR3 sequences, about 15% seen once. Sequencing used blood. These receptors all come from a woman in her 30s with Graves' hyperthyroidism that later progressed to Graves' ophthalmopathy.

This clonotype was counted many times. V and J are TRBV6-1 and TRBJ2-2; D not certain. CDR3 size: 15 residues. Germline assignment: CDR1 MNHNS and CDR2 SASEGT. Between the trimmed V and J ends, which lost 2 bases and 2 bases, there was a span of 9 bases. The CDR3 sequence is CASSERQINTGELFF. CDR3 DNA sequence: TGTGCCAGCAGTGAAAGGCAGATTAACACCGGGGAGCTGTTTTTT.

In the case of this clonotype: This may be a read error, as it is one base from a much larger clone. The chain carries TRBV5-1 and TRBJ2-1; tentatively, D is TRBD2 (6 bases). The CDR3 runs to 14 residues. V lost 1 base and J 10 bases, leaving 15 bases between the germline ends. CDR1 SGHRS and CDR2 YFSETQ come from the germline V gene. The CDR3 region has the DNA TGCGCCAGCAGCTTGCTGGGAGGACTCCAGGAGCAGTTCTTC. This gives the protein CASSLLGGLQEQFF.

This clonotype was counted ten times or more. The V and J genes are TRBV7-6 and TRBJ1-3; 8 positions match TRBD1. CDR3 length: 15 residues. Germline CDR1 is SGHVS and CDR2 is FNYEAQ. Trimming removed 1 base from V and 1 base from J; junction bases left unmatched: 0. CDR3 sequence: CASSLGTGSGNTIYF. For the CDR3, the DNA is TGTGCCAGCAGCTTAGGGACAGGGTCTGGAAACACCATATATTTT.

There are many counts of this clonotype. V and J are TRBV18 and TRBJ1-1; tentative D call: TRBD1 (5 bases). Germline V CDR1 and CDR2: KGHSH, LQKENI. Trimming left V 3 bases short and J 5 bases short, with 13 bases between. CDR3 length equals 14 residues. CDR3 DNA sequence: TGTGCCAGCTCACCCACCAGGGCCCAGACTGAAGCTTTCTTT. It codes for CASSPTRAQTEAFF.

This chain links TRBV5-6 with TRBJ1-5, with 8 positions matching TRBD1. Germline V gene lookup returns CDR1 SGHDT and CDR2 YYEEEE. V was clipped by 5 bases and J by 3 bases; unmatched bases: 7. This CDR3 comprises 15 residues. CDR3 sequence reads: CASSSLDRDNQPQHF. As DNA, the CDR3 is TGTGCCAGCAGTTCGTTGGACAGGGACAATCAGCCCCAGCATTTT. Full variable domain (remainder filled in from reference TRBV5-6 and TRBJ1-5): DAGVTQSPTHLIKTRGQQVTLRCSPKSGHDTVSWYQQALGQGPQFIFQYYEEEERQRGNFPDRFSGHQFPNYSSELNVNALLLGDSALYLCASSSLDRDNQPQHFGDGTRLSIL.

This rearrangement joins TRBV18 to TRBJ2-3, with D perhaps TRBD2 (5 bases). Germline V gene data show CDR1 as KGHSH and CDR2 as LQKENI. Trimming took 3 bases from V and 3 from J, leaving 10 bases between them. The length of the CDR3 is 14 residues. The CDR3 reads CASSPGRTTDTQYF. The CDR3 bases are TGTGCCAGCTCACCCGGACGGACTACAGATACGCAGTATTTT.